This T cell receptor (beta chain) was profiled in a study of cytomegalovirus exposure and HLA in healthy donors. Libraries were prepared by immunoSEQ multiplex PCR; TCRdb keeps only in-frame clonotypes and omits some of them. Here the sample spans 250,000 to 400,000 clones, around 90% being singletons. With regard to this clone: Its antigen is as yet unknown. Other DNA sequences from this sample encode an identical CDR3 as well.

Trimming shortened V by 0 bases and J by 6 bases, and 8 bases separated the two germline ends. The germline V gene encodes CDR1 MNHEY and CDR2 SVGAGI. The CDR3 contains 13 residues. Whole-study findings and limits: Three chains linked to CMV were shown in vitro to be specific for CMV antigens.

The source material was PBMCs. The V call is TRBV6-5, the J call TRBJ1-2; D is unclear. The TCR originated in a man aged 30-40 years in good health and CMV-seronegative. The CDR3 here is CASSYSRGNGYTF. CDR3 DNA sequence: TGTGCCAGCAGTTACTCGAGAGGGAATGGCTACACCTTC.